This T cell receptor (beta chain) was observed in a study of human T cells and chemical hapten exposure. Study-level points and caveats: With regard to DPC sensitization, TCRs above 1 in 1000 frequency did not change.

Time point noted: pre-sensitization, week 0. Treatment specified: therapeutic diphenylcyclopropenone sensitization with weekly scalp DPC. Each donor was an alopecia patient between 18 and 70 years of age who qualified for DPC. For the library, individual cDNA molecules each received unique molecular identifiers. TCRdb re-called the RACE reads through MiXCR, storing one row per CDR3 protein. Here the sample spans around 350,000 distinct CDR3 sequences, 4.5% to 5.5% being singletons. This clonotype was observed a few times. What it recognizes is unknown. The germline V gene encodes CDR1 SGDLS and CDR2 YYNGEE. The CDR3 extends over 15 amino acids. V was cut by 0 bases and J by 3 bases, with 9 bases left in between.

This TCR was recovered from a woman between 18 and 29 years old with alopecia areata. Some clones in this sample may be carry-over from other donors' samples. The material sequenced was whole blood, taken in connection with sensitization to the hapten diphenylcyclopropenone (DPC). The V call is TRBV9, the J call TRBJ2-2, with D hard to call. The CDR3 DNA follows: TGTGCCAGCAGCGTAGGGCTAGACGACACCGGGGAGCTGTTTTTT. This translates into CASSVGLDDTGELFF.